The source of this TCR beta chain is a study of cytomegalovirus exposure and HLA in healthy donors. The CDR3 contains 16 residues. With V trimmed by 7 bases and J by 8 bases, 17 bases remained unmatched. CDR1 and CDR2 (germline): MNHNY, SVGAGI (reference sequence). As regards this clone: Its target is not known.

In the PCR, 60 Vbeta and 13 Jbeta primers were used. The repertoire was sequenced with immunoSEQ multiplex PCR; TCRdb's copy has only in-frame clones and lacks some. The sample carries around 120,000 clones, approximately 81% recorded once. Overall study findings and caveats: Roughly uniform depth of sequencing across donors was assumed in presence/absence analyses.

The V and J genes are TRBV6-6 and TRBJ2-1; TRBD2 matches 7 bases. This TCR derives from a man aged 25-45 years in good health and CMV-seropositive. Sequences were obtained from PBMCs. CDR3 nucleotide sequence: TGTGCCAGCACCCAAGAAGCGGGATTGTTAGGGGATGAGCAGTTCTTC. It yields the protein CASTQEAGLLGDEQFF.